The clone carrying this T cell receptor (beta chain) turned up a few times. These data originate in a study of blood T cell repertoires in COVID-19. The overall study: COVID-19 samples, acute and convalescent, were from the United States, Italy and Spain.

Authors' analysis steps: Reference gene primers were amplified, and this amplification served to estimate nucleated cell counts. Libraries were prepared by immunoSEQ multiplex PCR; TCRdb keeps only in-frame clonotypes and omits some of them. V, J and clone size are taken as reported in that table, and D and trimming were inferred from the DNA itself. The sample lists roughly 5,000 clones; roughly 84% were seen once. Germline CDR1 and CDR2: MNHNY and SVGAGI (reference sequence). The CDR3 has 15 residues. V was pared by 6 bases and J by 3 bases, with 7 bases of the junction left unmatched. The sequence derives from a human donor in a cohort sampled during active COVID-19. The V gene is TRBV6-6, the J gene TRBJ1-4; TRBD1 aligns across 7 bases. What was sequenced was peripheral blood. CDR3 DNA: TGTGCCAGCAGCCGTAGACAGGGCGCTAATGAAAAACTGTTTTTT. Translating it yields CASSRRQGANEKLFF.